In its sample, the clone carrying this T cell receptor (beta chain) was seen a few times. The antigen is unknown. This CDR3 contains 14 residues. V lost 5 bases and J 5 bases, leaving 13 bases between the germline ends. From germline, CDR1 is MNHNY and CDR2 SVGAGI (reference sequence). This record belongs to a study of T cell repertoires in cytomegalovirus infection. Study conclusions and caveats: Dominating the ex vivo response were TCR beta clonotypes that were CMV-specific and HLA-C-restricted.

From the reads, TCRdb called clonotypes with MiXCR, one entry per CDR3 protein. The table lists about 770,000 distinct CDR3 sequences, under 35% of them singletons. This receptor was obtained from a human donor in good health (CMV status not recorded). Some clones in this sample may be carry-over from other donors' samples. The specimen was cultured CD8+ T cells from PBMCs, collected from culture after CMV antigen stimulation. This chain connects TRBV6-6 to TRBJ1-5; D is unclear. The DNA of the CDR3 is TGTGCCAGCAGTCACGGGGTGTGGGATCAGCCCCAGCATTTT. It yields the protein CASSHGVWDQPQHF.